The rows below give T cell receptor beta chains drawn from one sample of a study of shared clonotypes between healthy human individuals. The method was immunoSEQ multiplex PCR; TCRdb's version includes in-frame clones alone and lacks a portion of them. The table has roughly 380,000 clones, 96% seen once. Specimen: memory CD8+ T cells sorted from blood. These TCRs come from a man aged 30-40 years in good health. The CDR3 runs from the conserved cysteine through the conserved F or W. The D gene is left open where the match is weak. Clone size is stated in some rows and not others, as once, few, many or a class when expanded.

TRBJ2-7,-,TRBV5-1,TRBD1,CASSLRTGTWDEQYF,TGCGCCAGCAGCTTACGGACAGGCACTTGGGACGAGCAGTACTTC
TRBJ2-1,few,TRBV27,TRBD2,CASSLLAGDEQFF,TGTGCCAGCAGTTTACTAGCGGGAGATGAGCAGTTCTTC
TRBJ2-7,-,TRBV6-5,TRBD2,CASSRFASGSYEQYF,TGTGCCAGCAGCCGCTTTGCTAGCGGGTCCTACGAGCAGTACTTC
TRBJ1-4,-,TRBV29-1,-,CSVVGQPHEKLFF,TGCAGCGTTGTTGGGCAGCCCCATGAAAAACTGTTTTTT
TRBJ2-2,-,TRBV25-1,-,CASSEPTGQGSRELFF,TGTGCCAGCAGTGAACCCACGGGGCAGGGTTCGCGGGAGCTGTTTTTT
TRBJ2-7,-,TRBV6-4,TRBD1,CASSDPGQGSSYEQYF,TGTGCCAGCAGTGACCCGGGACAGGGGAGTTCCTACGAGCAGTACTTC
TRBJ2-7,-,TRBV10-3,-,CAISAKGQEQYF,TGTGCCATCAGTGCGAAAGGGCAAGAGCAGTACTTC
TRBJ2-1,-,TRBV5-1,-,CASSLMSGPYNEQFF,TGCGCCAGCAGCTTGATGAGCGGGCCTTACAATGAGCAGTTCTTC
TRBJ2-3,-,TRBV9,-,CASSGTGNTDTQYF,TGTGCCAGCAGCGGTACAGGGAACACAGATACGCAGTATTTT
TRBJ1-5,-,TRBV2,-,CASGGLNNQPQHF,TGTGCCAGCGGGGGGCTGAACAATCAGCCCCAGCATTTT
TRBJ1-1,-,TRBV30,-,CAWRDRKGGTEAFF,TGTGCCTGGCGTGACAGGAAGGGTGGCACTGAAGCTTTCTTT
TRBJ2-7,-,TRBV5-6,-,CASSLGRFSYEQYF,TGTGCCAGCAGCCTCGGGAGATTCTCCTACGAGCAGTACTTC
TRBJ1-2,-,TRBV28,-,CASSFLSRGYGYTF,TGTGCCAGCAGTTTCCTTTCAAGGGGTTATGGCTACACCTTC
TRBJ1-2,few,TRBV11-3,-,CASSLEDNYGYTF,TGTGCCAGCAGCTTAGAGGACAACTATGGCTACACCTTC
TRBJ1-4,-,TRBV6-6,-,CASSYPGQNEKLFF,TGTGCCAGCAGTTACCCTGGACAGAATGAAAAACTGTTTTTT
TRBJ2-1,-,TRBV7-2,-,CASSRGSAWANNEQFF,TGTGCCAGCAGCCGGGGATCCGCCTGGGCGAACAATGAGCAGTTCTTC
TRBJ2-1,-,TRBV5-6,-,CASSLGSGTAQQFF,TGTGCCAGCAGCTTAGGTAGCGGGACAGCTCAGCAGTTCTTC
TRBJ2-7,-,TRBV11-2,-,CASSIGPTYEQYF,TGTGCCAGCAGCATCGGGCCGACCTACGAGCAGTACTTC
TRBJ1-2,-,TRBV6-5,-,CATLARAFYGYTF,TGTGCCACCCTGGCGAGGGCCTTCTATGGCTACACCTTC
TRBJ2-1,-,TRBV19,-,CASKYAASRDEQFF,TGTGCCAGTAAATACGCGGCTAGTCGCGATGAGCAGTTCTTC
TRBJ1-1,-,TRBV7-9,-,CASSSTTNTEAFF,TGTGCCAGCAGCTCCACCACTAACACTGAAGCTTTCTTT
TRBJ2-6,-,TRBV2,-,CASSEHATRGANVLTF,TGTGCCAGCAGTGAGCACGCTACTCGTGGGGCCAACGTCCTGACTTTC
TRBJ2-5,-,TRBV14,TRBD2,CASSLKGRVGETQYF,TGTGCCAGCAGCCTAAAGGGGAGGGTCGGGGAGACCCAGTACTTC
TRBJ2-2,-,TRBV4-1,-,CASRYPGELFF,TGCGCCAGCAGGTATCCCGGGGAGCTGTTTTTT